This TCR beta chain came from a study of blood T cell repertoires in COVID-19. About the study: There were acute and convalescent COVID-19 samples, and they came from the United States, Italy and Spain. Sources were T cells, B-cell-depleted T cells, or PBMCs; the material itself was cDNA or gDNA.

Per the authors' pipeline: Counts of nucleated cells, estimated from reference gene primer amplification, were obtained. Assay: immunoSEQ multiplex PCR; the TCRdb copy retains only in-frame clones and omits some. For V, J and clone size, that table is used; D and trimming come from the DNA. The sample has about 72,000 clones; approximately 85% are singletons. CDR3 size: 14 residues. V was shortened by 0 bases and J by 1 base, with 7 bases between the two germline ends. The V gene's germline CDR1 is SGHRS and CDR2 YFSETQ. This clonotype was obtained from a woman over 75 with active or convalescent COVID-19. This chain connects TRBV5-1 to TRBJ2-5; no firm D call. Specimen: peripheral blood. In DNA form, the CDR3 reads TGCGCCAGCAGCTTGGTGGCTAGCCAAGAGACCCAGTACTTC. This codes for CASSLVASQETQYF. The full variable domain, completed using reference TRBV5-1 and TRBJ2-5, is KAGVTQTPRYLIKTRGQQVTLSCSPISGHRSVSWYQQTPGQGLQFLFEYFSETQRNKGNFPGRFSGRQFSNSRSEMNVSTLELGDSALYLCASSLVASQETQYFGPGTRLLVL.